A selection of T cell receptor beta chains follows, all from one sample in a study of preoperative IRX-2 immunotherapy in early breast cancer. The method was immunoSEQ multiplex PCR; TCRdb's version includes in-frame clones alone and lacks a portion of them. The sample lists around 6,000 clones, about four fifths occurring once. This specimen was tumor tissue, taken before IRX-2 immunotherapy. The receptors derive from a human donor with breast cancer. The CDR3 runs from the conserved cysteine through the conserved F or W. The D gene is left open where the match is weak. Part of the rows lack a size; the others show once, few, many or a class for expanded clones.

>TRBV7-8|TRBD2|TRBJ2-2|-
CASSFRTSGNTGELFF
TGTGCCAGCAGCTTCCGGACTAGCGGAAACACCGGGGAGCTGTTTTTT
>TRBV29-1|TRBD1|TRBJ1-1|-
CSAPPQGGFMNTEAFF
TGCAGCGCCCCACCCCAGGGGGGCTTCATGAACACTGAAGCTTTCTTT
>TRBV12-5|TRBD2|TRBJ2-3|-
CASKPPRSTSGTDTQYF
TGTGCCAGCAAACCCCCCAGGTCGACTAGCGGCACAGATACGCAGTATTTT
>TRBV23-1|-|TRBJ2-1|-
CASSLLGGRIDEQFF
TGCGCCAGCAGCTTACTGGGGGGAAGGATCGATGAGCAGTTCTTC
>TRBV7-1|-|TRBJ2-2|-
CASSLRGSGTGELFF
TGTGCCAGCAGCTTAAGAGGTTCGGGCACCGGGGAGCTGTTTTTT
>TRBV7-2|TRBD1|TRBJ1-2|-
CASSATGSRGYTF
TGTGCCAGCAGCGCGACAGGGAGTAGGGGCTACACCTTC
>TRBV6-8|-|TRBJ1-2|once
CAISAGEFNGYTF
TGTGCCATCAGTGCGGGCGAGTTCAATGGCTACACCTTC
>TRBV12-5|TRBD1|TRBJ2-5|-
CASGLDPTGGGRLETQYF
TGTGCTAGTGGTTTGGATCCGACAGGGGGCGGTCGGTTGGAGACCCAGTACTTC
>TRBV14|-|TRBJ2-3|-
CASSQDLRPDTQYF
TGTGCCAGCAGCCAAGATCTCCGCCCAGATACGCAGTATTTT
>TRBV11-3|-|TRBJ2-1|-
CASSSPGRGAGYYNEQFF
TGTGCCAGCAGCTCCCCAGGTCGGGGGGCAGGTTATTACAATGAGCAGTTCTTC
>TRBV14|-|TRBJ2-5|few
CASSQSGLQETQYF
TGTGCCAGCAGCCAATCAGGTCTTCAAGAGACCCAGTACTTC
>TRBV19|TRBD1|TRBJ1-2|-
CASSFGQGFGDGYTF
TGTGCCAGTAGTTTCGGACAGGGTTTCGGGGATGGCTACACCTTC
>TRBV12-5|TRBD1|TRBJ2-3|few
CASIPGQHTDTQYF
TGTGCCAGCATTCCGGGACAGCACACAGATACGCAGTATTTT